This T cell receptor beta chain was observed in a study of tumor-infiltrating lymphocytes in primary liver carcinoma. RNA isolated from unsorted whole blood supplied the blood RNA, with germline DNA also extracted. This CDR3 spans 13 amino acids. With 0 bases removed from V and 3 bases from J, the gap between germline ends came to 5 bases. CDR1 GTSNPN and CDR2 SVGIG come from the germline V gene (reference sequence). In this sample, this clonotype turned up a few times. Antigen unknown. A constant-region primer primed TCR beta cDNA synthesis from 400 to 550 ng of total RNA. ARM-PCR was slightly modified, and three nested multiplex PCR rounds with it gave rise to the TCR beta libraries. With TRBV1-TRBV30 forward primers and a C-beta reverse primer, the first two PCR rounds were run for 10 to 11 cycles each. TCRdb used MiXCR to reprocess the multiplex PCR reads, holding one entry per CDR3 protein. The repertoire holds 300,000 to 400,000 distinct CDR3 sequences, with less than 65% as singletons.

Points from the study as a whole: It was in tumors, not blood, that the top-250-clone fraction was significantly higher (p = 0.039). Relative to tumor region pairs, the tumor-adjacent and tumor-blood pairs showed overlap that was lower.

This clonotype was obtained from a man in his forties with primary liver carcinoma and hepatitis B virus infection. The sample consisted of peripheral blood. This sequence joins TRBV30 and TRBJ2-2; D remains unclear. The DNA of the CDR3 is TGTGCCTGGAGTGTACGGGACACCGGGGAGCTGTTTTTT. Translated, it gives CAWSVRDTGELFF. Looking up the rest from reference TRBV30 and TRBJ2-2 gives the full variable domain: SQTIHQWPATLVQPVGSPLSLECTVEGTSNPNLYWYRQAAGRGLQLLFYSVGIGQISSEVPQNLSASRPQDRQFILSSKKLLLSDSGFYLCAWSVRDTGELFFGEGSRLTVL.